Shown below are 25 T cell receptor beta chains from a single sample sequenced in a study of T cell responses to AZD1222 COVID-19 vaccine. The assay was immunoSEQ multiplex PCR, and TCRdb's table has in-frame clones only and misses some. This listing includes about 140,000 clones. The source material was peripheral blood. The receptor set was obtained from an adult in good health.

The chain uses TRBV7-2 and TRBJ2-2, with a tentative D call TRBD1 (5 bases). Trimming took 5 bases from V and 1 from J, leaving 14 bases between them. The germline V gene has CDR1 SGHTA and CDR2 FQGNSA. CDR3 length: 16 residues. CDR3 amino acids: CASSMRPDRNTGELFF. The CDR3 DNA reads as TGTGCCAGCAGCATGCGACCCGACAGGAACACCGGGGAGCTGTTTTTT.

This rearrangement joins TRBV5-4 to TRBJ2-5; maybe TRBD1 (6 bases). V was cut by 0 bases and J by 4 bases, with 16 bases left in between. CDR1 and CDR2 from the germline V gene are SGHNT and YYREEE (reference sequence). The CDR3 is made up of 16 amino acids. The CDR3 sequence: CASSLGGQRGRETQYF. CDR3 nucleotides: TGTGCCAGCAGCTTGGGAGGACAGAGAGGAAGAGAGACCCAGTACTTC.

The genes are TRBV24-1 and TRBJ1-2; TRBD1 aligns across 7 bases. The germline V gene encodes CDR1 KGHDR and CDR2 SFDVKD. CDR3 length: 13 residues. After removal of 4 bases from V and 8 bases from J, the junction contained 6 bases not matched to a gene. The CDR3: CATSDSGQDGYTF. CDR3 bases: TGTGCCACCAGTGACTCTGGACAGGACGGCTACACCTTC.

The V call is TRBV6-5, the J call TRBJ1-1; D remains unclear. V was cut by 0 bases and J by 4 bases, with 15 bases left in between. Germline CDR1 MNHEY, CDR2 SVGAGI. The CDR3 extends over 16 amino acids. CDR3 in DNA: TGTGCCAGCAGTTACTCCTTAGGGAGGCTGGGCACTGAAGCTTTCTTT. Residues: CASSYSLGRLGTEAFF.

The CDR3 loop reads CASSVGPGELFF. Written as DNA, the CDR3 is TGTGCCAGCAGCGTAGGTCCCGGGGAGCTGTTTTTT. This chain links TRBV9 with TRBJ2-2; D gene uncertain. CDR1 is SGDLS, CDR2 YYNGEE, per germline. This CDR3 spans 12 amino acids. V lost 0 bases to trimming and J lost 6 bases, with 3 bases between them.

Details on this clone: Other DNA variants within this sample encode the same CDR3. V usage is TRBV4-1 and J usage is TRBJ1-2; the D is unclear. This CDR3 contains 14 residues. The ends were cut back, 4 bases at V and 0 bases at J, with 9 bases in the middle. Germline V gene data show CDR1 as MGHRA and CDR2 as YSYEKL. CDR3 sequence: CASSPRMANYGYTF. Written as DNA, the CDR3 is TGCGCCAGCAGCCCTCGGATGGCTAACTATGGCTACACCTTC.

This chain's CDR3 is CSVERQGAAFF. In DNA form, the CDR3 reads TGCAGCGTTGAGCGCCAGGGAGCAGCTTTCTTT. The chain combines TRBV29-1 with TRBJ1-1, with a possible D match to TRBD1 (5 bases). The CDR3 runs 11 residues. V gave up 3 bases and J gave up 10 bases, with 12 bases separating them. Germline CDR1 is SQVTM and CDR2 is ANQGSEA.

J is TRBJ2-5 and V is TRBV9; 11 positions agree with TRBD1. The CDR3 runs 15 residues. Unmatched junction bases numbered 6, after V lost 3 bases and J lost 5 bases. CDR1 SGDLS and CDR2 YYNGEE come from the germline V gene. The CDR3 sequence is CASSDGQGAWETQYF. The CDR3 region has the DNA TGTGCCAGCAGCGACGGACAGGGGGCATGGGAGACCCAGTACTTC.

The chain uses TRBV4-3 and TRBJ2-7; the D gene is possibly TRBD2 (6 bases). Deletions cut 1 base from V and 3 bases from J, with 13 bases between. The germline gives CDR1 LGHNA, CDR2 YSLEER. The CDR3 is made up of 15 amino acids. CDR3 region: CASSQGRLGLYEQYF. In DNA, the CDR3 is TGCGCCAGCAGCCAAGGACGACTGGGACTCTACGAGCAGTACTTC.

The V call is TRBV2, the J call TRBJ2-7; 7 positions match TRBD1. The ends lost 6 bases at V and 6 bases at J; junction bases unmatched: 8. CDR3 length equals 13 residues. The germline V gene has CDR1 SNHLY and CDR2 FYNNEI. This chain's CDR3 is CASRGDRPAEQYF. CDR3 nucleotide sequence: TGTGCCAGCAGGGGGGACAGACCAGCCGAGCAGTACTTC. The full variable domain, in which reference TRBV2 and TRBJ2-7 provide the parts outside the CDR3, is EPEVTQTPSHQVTQMGQEVILRCVPISNHLYFYWYRQILGQKVEFLVSFYNNEISEKSEIFDDQFSVERPDGSNFTLKIRSTKLEDSAMYFCASRGDRPAEQYFGPGTRLTVT.

The gene calls are TRBV19 and TRBJ2-7, with 8 bases that match TRBD1. Per the germline V gene, CDR1 is LNHDA and CDR2 is SQIVND (reference sequence). Trimming took 4 bases from V and 3 from J; bases not matched to a gene: 8. The CDR3 runs to 15 residues. DNA of the CDR3: TGTGCCAGTAGTACCACCGGGACAGGTGTCTACGAGCAGTACTTC. This translates into CASSTTGTGVYEQYF.

V usage is TRBV27 and J usage is TRBJ1-2; 7 nucleotides agree with TRBD1. J lost 4 bases, V lost 0 bases, and 5 bases had no gene match. The CDR3 extends over 15 amino acids. The germline CDR1 and CDR2 sequences are MNHEY and SMNVEV (reference sequence). The CDR3 here is CASSLSAQGSYGYTF. The CDR3 DNA follows: TGTGCCAGCAGTTTATCGGCACAGGGGAGCTATGGCTACACCTTC.

The chain recombines TRBV7-9 with TRBJ2-2, with 8 bases identical to TRBD1. Per germline, CDR1 SEHNR and CDR2 FQNEAQ (reference sequence). This CDR3 has 14 residues. V lost 3 bases, J lost 6 bases, and 3 bases stayed unmatched. CDR3 sequence reads: CASSLLQGAGELFF. The CDR3 region has the DNA TGTGCCAGCAGCTTGTTACAGGGGGCCGGGGAGCTGTTTTTT.

The rearrangement joins TRBV29-1 to TRBJ1-1, with no clear D. This CDR3 contains 11 residues. The V and J ends lost 7 bases and 5 bases respectively, with 11 bases between them. CDR1 and CDR2 (germline): SQVTM, ANQGSEA. The CDR3 here is CSGTLGTEAFF. Written as DNA, the CDR3 is TGCAGCGGGACTCTGGGAACTGAAGCTTTCTTT.

J is TRBJ1-5 and V is TRBV19, with D perhaps matching TRBD1 (5 bases). The V end was cut by 6 bases, the J end by 6 bases, with 24 bases between. The CDR3 is made up of 17 amino acids. The germline gives CDR1 LNHDA, CDR2 SQIVND (reference sequence). The CDR3 here is CASSLKGREVGSQPQHF. The CDR3 DNA follows: TGTGCCAGTAGCTTGAAAGGCAGGGAGGTGGGTAGTCAGCCCCAGCATTTT.

The V gene is TRBV3-1 (or the pseudogene TRBV3-2), the J gene TRBJ1-6; 10 positions match TRBD1. The V gene's germline CDR1 is LGHDT and CDR2 YNNKEL (reference sequence). This CDR3 has 17 amino acids. Trimming cost V 3 bases and J 9 bases; bases outside gene matches: 11. CDR3 DNA sequence: TGTGCCAGCAGCCAGCCCTCCGGGACAGGGGATAGTTCACCCCTCCACTTT. Translating gives CASSQPSGTGDSSPLHF.

The rearrangement joins TRBV5-1 to TRBJ1-1, with 8 bases matching TRBD1. After removal of 3 bases from V and 4 bases from J, the junction contained 11 bases not matched to a gene. Germline loops: CDR1 SGHRS, CDR2 YFSETQ. The CDR3 length is 16 residues. The CDR3 bases are TGCGCCAGCAGCTGGGATCAGGGGGCTCGCGTCACTGAAGCTTTCTTT. This translates into CASSWDQGARVTEAFF.

V is TRBV21-1 and J is TRBJ1-2; the table's D call TRBD1 went unverified against the DNA. TRBV21-1 is deemed a pseudogene. This CDR3 region has 16 residues. CDR3: CASSPIGTGRDYGYTF. In nucleotides, the CDR3 is TGTGCCAGCAGCCCAATAGGGACAGGGAGGGACTATGGCTACACCTTC.

J is TRBJ1-4 and V is TRBV7-2; no clear D gene. V lost 2 bases, J lost 7 bases, and 14 bases lay in between. CDR1 is SGHTA, CDR2 FQGNSA, per germline. The CDR3 loop spans 15 amino acids. CDR3 sequence: CASSLRGGVAEKLFF. In DNA form, the CDR3 reads TGTGCCAGCAGCTTACGCGGTGGGGTGGCTGAAAAACTGTTTTTT. Looking up the rest from reference TRBV7-2 and TRBJ1-4 gives the full variable domain: GAGVSQSPSNKVTEKGKDVELRCDPISGHTALYWYRQSLGQGLEFLIYFQGNSAPDKSGLPSDRFSAERTGGSVSTLTIQRTQQEDSAVYLCASSLRGGVAEKLFFGSGTQLSVL.

This rearrangement joins TRBV2 to TRBJ1-2; 7 positions agree with TRBD1. The junction had 7 bases not matched to a gene; V was cut back by 6 bases and J by 3 bases. Germline lookup yields CDR1 SNHLY and CDR2 FYNNEI. CDR3 length equals 14 residues. In nucleotides, the CDR3 is TGTGCCAGCAGCGAACAGGGGTTGGACTATGGCTACACCTTC. It specifies CASSEQGLDYGYTF.

J is TRBJ2-4 and V is TRBV4-1, with a tentative D call TRBD1 (5 bases). Trimming shortened V by 0 bases and J by 7 bases, and 19 bases separated the two germline ends. Germline V CDR1 and CDR2: MGHRA, YSYEKL. There are 17 residues in the CDR3. The DNA for the CDR3 is TGCGCCAGCAGCCAAGATCTGAGACAGATCCGAGGTAACATTCAGTACTTC. Translation gives CASSQDLRQIRGNIQYF.

V usage is TRBV18 and J usage is TRBJ1-6, with 10 bases aligning to TRBD1. In germline, CDR1 is KGHSH, CDR2 LQKENI. The trim removed 3 bases at V and 9 bases at J, leaving 8 bases unmatched. The CDR3 is made up of 16 amino acids. CDR3 amino acids: CASSPSGGQGGSPLHF. As DNA, the CDR3 is TGTGCCAGCTCACCCTCGGGTGGACAGGGGGGTTCACCCCTCCACTTT.

This chain joins TRBV2 and TRBJ1-5; TRBD1 is a possible D gene (6 bases). V lost 5 bases and J 2 bases, leaving 10 bases between the germline ends. Germline V gene lookup returns CDR1 SNHLY and CDR2 FYNNEI. The CDR3 consists of 14 residues. CDR3 DNA: TGTGCCAGCAGTCCCAGGGGTGGCAATCAGCCCCAGCATTTT. Translating gives CASSPRGGNQPQHF.

The rearrangement joins TRBV5-5 to TRBJ2-7; D ambiguous. Looked up from germline, CDR1 is SGHKS and CDR2 is YYEKEE (reference sequence). Trimming stripped 4 bases from V and 6 bases from J, with 8 bases between. The CDR3 runs 11 residues. CDR3 sequence (DNA): TGTGCCAGCAGCCGGCAGGTCGAGCAGTACTTC. This encodes CASSRQVEQYF.

The chain employs TRBV10-3 and TRBJ1-4; TRBD1 matches at 9 bases. The CDR3 contains 14 residues. V lost 4 bases, J lost 5 bases, and 2 bases stayed unmatched. Germline V CDR1 and CDR2: ENHRY, SYGVKD. As DNA, the CDR3 is TGTGCCATCAGTGGAGACAGGGGGAATGAAAAACTGTTTTTT. As protein: CAISGDRGNEKLFF.